This T cell receptor beta chain derives from a study of a mutant IDH1 vaccine in newly diagnosed glioma. Across the study: Patients came in for eight vaccinations, in weeks 1, 3, 5, 7, 11, 15, 19 and 23.

CDR1 and CDR2 from the germline V gene are MNHNY and SVGAGI (reference sequence). The CDR3 runs to 15 residues. With 0 bases removed from V and 3 bases from J, the gap between germline ends came to 8 bases. Time point indicated: week 5, during vaccination. Alongside topical imiquimod, each dose of vaccine comprised 300 ug of mutant IDH1 20-mer peptide. In regard to this clone: No antigen is known for it.

Method: immunoSEQ multiplex PCR; TCRdb's copy keeps in-frame clones and lacks some. This sample has tens of thousands of clones, with 91% found just once. V usage is TRBV6-6 and J usage is TRBJ2-2; no firm D call. The source was PBMCs, collected from a glioma patient whose treatment included an IDH1 peptide vaccine. This clonotype originated in a woman in her forties or fifties with glioma. CDR3 DNA: TGTGCCAGCAGTTACTCGAATGGGGACACCGGGGAGCTGTTTTTT. Translating gives CASSYSNGDTGELFF.